These T cell receptor beta chains were read from a single sample in a study of cytomegalovirus exposure and HLA in healthy donors. Generated by immunoSEQ multiplex PCR, the TCRdb table keeps only in-frame clones and is missing some. The sample holds about 160,000 clones, about 75% seen once. The sequenced sample was PBMCs. The origin of the receptors is a female donor in good health and CMV-seronegative. The CDR3 runs from the conserved cysteine through the conserved F or W. D genes are given only for firm matches. Rows give clone size only sometimes, using once, few, many, or a class for an expanded clone.

J gene: TRBJ1-2
D gene: TRBD1
V gene: TRBV30
clone size: .
CDR3 DNA: TGTGCCTGGAGGGGTGGACAGGGAGTTAACTATGGCTACACCTTC
CDR3 protein: CAWRGGQGVNYGYTF

J gene: TRBJ2-2
D gene: .
V gene: TRBV7-3
clone size: .
CDR3 DNA: TGTGCCAGCAGCCCCCACGGCGGGAACACCGGGGAGCTGTTTTTT
CDR3 protein: CASSPHGGNTGELFF

J gene: TRBJ2-1
D gene: TRBD2
V gene: TRBV7-8
clone size: .
CDR3 DNA: TGTGCCAGCAGCTCCTGGAACTTAGCGGGAGTCCCCGAGAATGAGCAGTTCTTC
CDR3 protein: CASSSWNLAGVPENEQFF

J gene: TRBJ2-1
D gene: TRBD2
V gene: TRBV7-3
clone size: .
CDR3 DNA: TGTGCCATTCCGACTAGCGGGGATTCCTACAATGAGCAGTTCTTC
CDR3 protein: CAIPTSGDSYNEQFF

J gene: TRBJ1-4
D gene: TRBD1
V gene: TRBV9
clone size: .
CDR3 DNA: TGTGCCAGCAGCGAGGGCAGACAGGGGACGTATGAAAAACTGTTTTTT
CDR3 protein: CASSEGRQGTYEKLFF

J gene: TRBJ1-2
D gene: .
V gene: TRBV27
clone size: .
CDR3 DNA: TGTGCCAGCAGTCTTCAATGGAGTAACTATGGCTACACCTTC
CDR3 protein: CASSLQWSNYGYTF

J gene: TRBJ2-7
D gene: TRBD1
V gene: TRBV2
clone size: .
CDR3 DNA: TGTGCCAGCAGTGAGGTGTGGGGACAGACCTACGAGCAGTACTTC
CDR3 protein: CASSEVWGQTYEQYF

J gene: TRBJ1-1
D gene: TRBD1
V gene: TRBV2
clone size: .
CDR3 DNA: TGTGCCAGCAGCGAACAGGGGATACCGAACACTGAAGCTTTCTTT
CDR3 protein: CASSEQGIPNTEAFF

J gene: TRBJ1-1
D gene: .
V gene: TRBV11-3
clone size: .
CDR3 DNA: TGTGCCAGCAGCTCTGGCACAGACACTGAAGCTTTCTTT
CDR3 protein: CASSSGTDTEAFF

J gene: TRBJ2-4
D gene: .
V gene: TRBV6-5
clone size: .
CDR3 DNA: TGTGCCAGCAACGAGGGGCGGGGTGTCGATAACATTCAGTACTTC
CDR3 protein: CASNEGRGVDNIQYF

J gene: TRBJ2-5
D gene: .
V gene: TRBV20-1
clone size: .
CDR3 DNA: TGCAGTGCTAGTCTCTTAGAGACCCAGTACTTC
CDR3 protein: CSASLLETQYF

J gene: TRBJ2-3
D gene: .
V gene: TRBV6-5
clone size: .
CDR3 DNA: TGTGCCAGCAGTTCTTACAGTGGAGATACGCAGTATTTT
CDR3 protein: CASSSYSGDTQYF

J gene: TRBJ2-5
D gene: .
V gene: TRBV5-1
clone size: .
CDR3 DNA: TGCGCCAGCAGCATGCAACAGGGAAGAGGGGAAGAGACCCAGTACTTC
CDR3 protein: CASSMQQGRGEETQYF

J gene: TRBJ1-1
D gene: .
V gene: TRBV5-1
clone size: .
CDR3 DNA: TGCGCCAGCAGCTTGATGGGGCGGAACACTGAAGCTTTCTTT
CDR3 protein: CASSLMGRNTEAFF

J gene: TRBJ1-4
D gene: .
V gene: TRBV7-2
clone size: .
CDR3 DNA: TGTGCCAGCAGCTTAGGGCCCCGTGTCACTGAAAAACTGTTTTTT
CDR3 protein: CASSLGPRVTEKLFF

J gene: TRBJ1-5
D gene: TRBD1
V gene: TRBV27
clone size: .
CDR3 DNA: TGTGCCAGCAGTTTAGGGCAGGGGGTTCAGCCCCAGCATTTT
CDR3 protein: CASSLGQGVQPQHF

J gene: TRBJ1-1
D gene: TRBD1
V gene: TRBV6-1
clone size: .
CDR3 DNA: TGTGCCAGCAGTGTTGACAGGGGTGACACTGAAGCTTTCTTT
CDR3 protein: CASSVDRGDTEAFF

J gene: TRBJ1-2
D gene: .
V gene: TRBV21-1
clone size: few
CDR3 DNA: TGTGCCAGCAGCCGAGGGACAGGGCAGGGAAACTATGGCTACACCTTC
CDR3 protein: CASSRGTGQGNYGYTF

J gene: TRBJ1-6
D gene: TRBD1
V gene: TRBV5-4
clone size: once
CDR3 DNA: TGTGCCAGCAGCTGGGGACAGGGCACGGATAATTCACCCCTCCACTTT
CDR3 protein: CASSWGQGTDNSPLHF

J gene: TRBJ1-4
D gene: TRBD1
V gene: TRBV19
clone size: few
CDR3 DNA: TGTGCCACCGAAGGCAGGACAGGGGCTGAAAAACTGTTTTTT
CDR3 protein: CATEGRTGAEKLFF

J gene: TRBJ1-2
D gene: TRBD1
V gene: TRBV5-1
clone size: few
CDR3 DNA: TGCGCCAGCAGCCCACTACAGGGGGCTGACTATGGCTACACCTTC
CDR3 protein: CASSPLQGADYGYTF

J gene: TRBJ2-1
D gene: .
V gene: TRBV15
clone size: once
CDR3 DNA: TGTGCCACCAGCACGCGTCGTTACAATGAGCAGTTCTTC
CDR3 protein: CATSTRRYNEQFF

J gene: TRBJ2-4
D gene: .
V gene: TRBV6-1
clone size: .
CDR3 DNA: TGTGCCAGCAGTGTCCTGGGGGGACAGCTAGCCAAAAACATTCAGTACTTC
CDR3 protein: CASSVLGGQLAKNIQYF

J gene: TRBJ2-5
D gene: .
V gene: TRBV9
clone size: .
CDR3 DNA: TGTGCCAGCAGCCCCCGTCCGGGGGAGGTAGAGACCCAGTACTTC
CDR3 protein: CASSPRPGEVETQYF

J gene: TRBJ1-2
D gene: TRBD1
V gene: TRBV19
clone size: .
CDR3 DNA: TGTGCCAGTAGTACGTCGGGACAGGGGATGAGAAACTATGGCTACACCTTC
CDR3 protein: CASSTSGQGMRNYGYTF

J gene: TRBJ1-2
D gene: .
V gene: TRBV6-1
clone size: .
CDR3 DNA: TGTGCCAGCAGGGCAGGTGTCGAAGGCTACACCTTC
CDR3 protein: CASRAGVEGYTF

J gene: TRBJ2-2
D gene: TRBD1
V gene: TRBV7-8
clone size: .
CDR3 DNA: TGTGCCAGCAGCCCCGGACAGGACACCGGGGAGCTGTTTTTT
CDR3 protein: CASSPGQDTGELFF

J gene: TRBJ1-5
D gene: TRBD1
V gene: TRBV28
clone size: few
CDR3 DNA: TGTGCCAGCAGCCGGGACAGGGGGTATAGCAATCAGCCCCAGCATTTT
CDR3 protein: CASSRDRGYSNQPQHF

J gene: TRBJ2-5
D gene: TRBD1
V gene: TRBV7-2
clone size: .
CDR3 DNA: TGTGCCAGCAGCCGGACAGGGGCGGACACCCAGTACTTC
CDR3 protein: CASSRTGADTQYF

J gene: TRBJ2-2
D gene: .
V gene: TRBV5-6
clone size: .
CDR3 DNA: TGTGCCAGCAGCTTTCTACCCCCGGACACCGGGGAGCTGTTTTTT
CDR3 protein: CASSFLPPDTGELFF

J gene: TRBJ1-2
D gene: TRBD1
V gene: TRBV11-2
clone size: .
CDR3 DNA: TGTGCCAGCAGCGGCTACGAGGGACAGCTCAACTATGGCTACACCTTC
CDR3 protein: CASSGYEGQLNYGYTF

J gene: TRBJ2-2
D gene: .
V gene: TRBV6-1
clone size: .
CDR3 DNA: TGTGCCCAAGGGGAGGGGGGCACCGGGGAGCTGTTTTTT
CDR3 protein: CAQGEGGTGELFF

J gene: TRBJ2-2
D gene: .
V gene: TRBV30
clone size: .
CDR3 DNA: TGTGCCTGGAGCGGGAGCGACGGGGAGCTGTTTTTT
CDR3 protein: CAWSGSDGELFF

J gene: TRBJ1-2
D gene: TRBD1
V gene: TRBV5-1
clone size: .
CDR3 DNA: TGCGCCAGCAGCTTGGAGGGGGCAGGAGGAGGCTACACCTTC
CDR3 protein: CASSLEGAGGGYTF

J gene: TRBJ1-1
D gene: TRBD1
V gene: TRBV7-9
clone size: once
CDR3 DNA: TGTGCCAGCAGCTTAGGCAGGGACAGGGGGCGAACTGAAGCTTTCTTT
CDR3 protein: CASSLGRDRGRTEAFF

J gene: TRBJ2-1
D gene: .
V gene: TRBV7-2
clone size: few
CDR3 DNA: TGTGCCAGCAGCCCCCAGGGGAGCTCCTACAATGAGCAGTTCTTC
CDR3 protein: CASSPQGSSYNEQFF

J gene: TRBJ2-1
D gene: TRBD2
V gene: TRBV2
clone size: .
CDR3 DNA: TGTGCCAGCAGTGAAGCCATACTAGCGGGGGGGAGCAATGAGCAGTTCTTC
CDR3 protein: CASSEAILAGGSNEQFF

J gene: TRBJ2-5
D gene: TRBD2
V gene: TRBV7-7
clone size: .
CDR3 DNA: TGTGCCAGCAGCCCCTCTAGCGGGGGGCGGGAGACCCAGTACTTC
CDR3 protein: CASSPSSGGRETQYF

J gene: TRBJ1-2
D gene: .
V gene: TRBV5-1
clone size: .
CDR3 DNA: TGCGCCAGCAGCTTGGCTAAGGGGCCGAACTATGGCTACACCTTC
CDR3 protein: CASSLAKGPNYGYTF

J gene: TRBJ1-2
D gene: TRBD1
V gene: TRBV27
clone size: .
CDR3 DNA: TGTGCCAGTAGGGACAGCTATTATGGCTACACCTTC
CDR3 protein: CASRDSYYGYTF

J gene: TRBJ1-1
D gene: TRBD1
V gene: TRBV9
clone size: few
CDR3 DNA: TGTGCCAGCACGCCGTCAGGGGGAGGAGACACTGAAGCTTTCTTT
CDR3 protein: CASTPSGGGDTEAFF

J gene: TRBJ2-7
D gene: TRBD1
V gene: TRBV18
clone size: .
CDR3 DNA: TGTGCCAGCTCACCCGGGGACAGGGGATACGAGCAGTACTTC
CDR3 protein: CASSPGDRGYEQYF

J gene: TRBJ1-1
D gene: TRBD1
V gene: TRBV5-4
clone size: few
CDR3 DNA: TGTGCCAGCAGCGTAGACAGGGGTAACATGAACACTGAAGCTTTCTTT
CDR3 protein: CASSVDRGNMNTEAFF

J gene: TRBJ2-1
D gene: TRBD1
V gene: TRBV9
clone size: .
CDR3 DNA: TGTGCCAGCAGCGGAGGGACAGGGGATAGGGTGCATGAGCAGTTCTTC
CDR3 protein: CASSGGTGDRVHEQFF

J gene: TRBJ2-7
D gene: .
V gene: TRBV5-6
clone size: .
CDR3 DNA: TGTGCCAGCAGCTTTTCGACAGTATACGAGCAGTACTTC
CDR3 protein: CASSFSTVYEQYF

J gene: TRBJ2-4
D gene: .
V gene: TRBV9
clone size: .
CDR3 DNA: TGTGCCAGCAGCCCGCTAGGACAGCTAATAGCCAAAAACATTCAGTACTTC
CDR3 protein: CASSPLGQLIAKNIQYF

J gene: TRBJ1-1
D gene: TRBD1
V gene: TRBV19
clone size: .
CDR3 DNA: TGTGCCAGTAGTATCACAGGGGCGAACACTGAAGCTTTCTTT
CDR3 protein: CASSITGANTEAFF

J gene: TRBJ1-2
D gene: TRBD1
V gene: TRBV5-1
clone size: .
CDR3 DNA: TGCGCCAGCAGCTACGCGACAGGGAGCACAATCAACTATGGCTACACCTTC
CDR3 protein: CASSYATGSTINYGYTF

J gene: TRBJ1-1
D gene: .
V gene: TRBV11-2
clone size: .
CDR3 DNA: TGTGCCAGCAGAACTCAGGGACAAACTGAAGCTTTCTTT
CDR3 protein: CASRTQGQTEAFF

J gene: TRBJ2-3
D gene: TRBD1
V gene: TRBV14
clone size: few
CDR3 DNA: TGTGCCAGCAGCCCAGACAGGGGGCGCGGAGATACGCAGTATTTT
CDR3 protein: CASSPDRGRGDTQYF

J gene: TRBJ1-5
D gene: .
V gene: TRBV30
clone size: few
CDR3 DNA: TGTGCCTGGACTCCAGGGATGAGGAATCAGCCCCAGCATTTT
CDR3 protein: CAWTPGMRNQPQHF

J gene: TRBJ2-7
D gene: .
V gene: TRBV5-1
clone size: .
CDR3 DNA: TGCGCCAGCAGACTGATACTAGCAACCTACGAGCAGTACTTC
CDR3 protein: CASRLILATYEQYF

J gene: TRBJ2-2
D gene: TRBD1
V gene: TRBV7-3
clone size: .
CDR3 DNA: TGTGCCAGCAGCCTAACAGGGGTCGGGGAGCTGTTTTTT
CDR3 protein: CASSLTGVGELFF

J gene: TRBJ1-3
D gene: TRBD1
V gene: TRBV27
clone size: .
CDR3 DNA: TGTGCCAGCAGTCCGAGGGGGCAGACGCGAAACACCATATATTTT
CDR3 protein: CASSPRGQTRNTIYF

J gene: TRBJ2-7
D gene: TRBD2
V gene: TRBV27
clone size: .
CDR3 DNA: TGTGCCAGCAGTTTATTTAGCGCCCGCGGGGGGGAGGACTACGAGCAGTACTTC
CDR3 protein: CASSLFSARGGEDYEQYF

J gene: TRBJ1-1
D gene: .
V gene: TRBV30
clone size: once
CDR3 DNA: TGTGCCTGGAGTGTACAGCTGAACACTGAAGCTTTCTTT
CDR3 protein: CAWSVQLNTEAFF

J gene: TRBJ1-5
D gene: .
V gene: TRBV11-2
clone size: .
CDR3 DNA: TGTGCCAGCAGCTTTCAGGGGAGCAATCAGCCCCAGCATTTT
CDR3 protein: CASSFQGSNQPQHF

J gene: TRBJ2-7
D gene: TRBD1
V gene: TRBV5-6
clone size: .
CDR3 DNA: TGTGCCAGCAGCTTGGTTGGGACAGGGGGCTACGAGCAGTACTTC
CDR3 protein: CASSLVGTGGYEQYF

J gene: TRBJ2-3
D gene: TRBD2
V gene: TRBV4-1
clone size: .
CDR3 DNA: TGCGCCAGCAGCCAACGTCGGACTAGCGGGGACACAGATACGCAGTATTTT
CDR3 protein: CASSQRRTSGDTDTQYF

J gene: TRBJ1-6
D gene: .
V gene: TRBV18
clone size: .
CDR3 DNA: TGTGCCAGCTCACCGGGGGCCGACTCCTATAATTCACCCCTCCACTTT
CDR3 protein: CASSPGADSYNSPLHF